Following are 25 T cell receptor beta chains from one sample sequenced in a study of blood T cell repertoires in COVID-19. Using immunoSEQ multiplex PCR, the repertoire was profiled, and TCRdb retains in-frame clones only, with some absent. The sample includes around 94,000 clones, roughly 92% of them seen just once. Specimen: peripheral blood. The source of these receptors is a woman aged 45-65 years with COVID-19, enrolled during active disease.

The sample holds a few counts of this clone. The J gene is TRBJ2-1, the V gene TRBV5-8; 10 bases map to TRBD2. The CDR3 is made up of 14 amino acids. V lost 0 bases and J lost 10; bases outside the gene matches: 4. Germline V gene lookup returns CDR1 SGHTS and CDR2 YDEGEE. The CDR3 region is CASSLDLAGEEQFF. CDR3 in DNA: TGTGCCAGCAGCTTGGATCTAGCGGGGGAGGAGCAGTTCTTC.

The rearrangement uses TRBV6-2 or TRBV6-3 and TRBJ1-5; TRBD1 matches at 10 bases. The trim removed 6 bases at V and 4 bases at J, leaving 6 bases unmatched. The germline V gene encodes CDR1 MNHEY and CDR2 SVGEGT. The length of the CDR3 is 15 residues. The CDR3 nucleotides are TGTGCCAGCAGCTCCGGGACAGGGGTAAATCAGCCCCAGCATTTT. Translating it yields CASSSGTGVNQPQHF.

J is TRBJ1-5 and V is TRBV19; 8 nucleotides align to TRBD1. This CDR3 is built from 15 residues. V was pared by 6 bases and J by 1 base, with 5 bases of the junction left unmatched. Germline lookup yields CDR1 LNHDA and CDR2 SQIVND (reference sequence). The CDR3 here is CASSPGQVSNQPQHF. DNA of the CDR3: TGTGCCAGTAGCCCGGGACAGGTCAGCAATCAGCCCCAGCATTTT.

The J gene is TRBJ1-6, the V gene TRBV5-4; weak D call: TRBD1 (5 bases). The CDR3 has 14 amino acids. Trimming removed 1 base from V and 7 bases from J, with 9 bases in between. The germline gives CDR1 SGHNT, CDR2 YYREEE (reference sequence). The CDR3 DNA follows: TGTGCCAGCAGCTTGAGGCAGGGAAATTCACCCCTCCACTTT. Translation: CASSLRQGNSPLHF.

The J gene is TRBJ1-1, the V gene TRBV3-1 (or the pseudogene TRBV3-2), with TRBD1 matching 8 bases. The CDR3 consists of 15 residues. CDR1 LGHDT and CDR2 YNNKEL come from the germline V gene (reference sequence). J gave up 1 base and V 4 bases, and 5 bases lay outside the gene matches. The CDR3 loop reads CASSPTGGRNTEAFF. CDR3 in DNA: TGTGCCAGCAGCCCCACAGGGGGGAGGAACACTGAAGCTTTCTTT.

About this clone itself: The sample contains more than one DNA sequence encoding this CDR3. The V call is TRBV19, the J call TRBJ1-1; 8 bases are shared with TRBD1. Germline trimming cut 5 bases from V and 5 bases from J; bases unmatched to any gene: 4. CDR1 and CDR2 (germline): LNHDA, SQIVND (reference sequence). The CDR3 length is 13 residues. CDR3 nucleotides: TGTGCCAGTAGTTCCACAGGGGGGACTGAAGCTTTCTTT. Translation gives CASSSTGGTEAFF. The complete variable domain, with remaining parts taken from reference TRBV19 and TRBJ1-1, reads DGGITQSPKYLFRKEGQNVTLSCEQNLNHDAMYWYRQDPGQGLRLIYYSQIVNDFQKGDIAEGYSVSREKKESFPLTVTSAQKNPTAFYLCASSSTGGTEAFFGQGTRLTVV.

The genes are TRBV19 and TRBJ1-1; 9 nucleotides align to TRBD1. The germline V gene encodes CDR1 LNHDA and CDR2 SQIVND (reference sequence). The CDR3 contains 13 residues. Trimming took 8 bases from V and 5 from J; bases not matched to a gene: 6. CDR3: CASSTGGLTEAFF. In DNA, the CDR3 is TGTGCCAGTTCGACAGGGGGTTTAACTGAAGCTTTCTTT.

The CDR3 nucleotides read TGTGCCAGCGCCCTCAGGGCGAACACCGGGGAGCTGTTTTTT. Translated: CASALRANTGELFF. The rearrangement links TRBV9 to TRBJ2-2, with D perhaps matching TRBD1 (5 bases). Germline CDR1 reads SGDLS; CDR2 reads YYNGEE. The CDR3 spans 14 residues. V shed 7 bases and J shed 0 bases, with 10 bases lying between them.

The V call is TRBV2, the J call TRBJ1-5, with 7 bases identical to TRBD1. CDR1 SNHLY and CDR2 FYNNEI come from the germline V gene. V was pared by 6 bases and J by 2 bases, with 4 bases of the junction left unmatched. The CDR3 is 14 amino acids. DNA for the CDR3: TGTGCCAGCAGAGGGGACAGTCGCAATCAGCCCCAGCATTTT. Translating it yields CASRGDSRNQPQHF.

This clone was counted a single time. The chain combines TRBV25-1 with TRBJ1-5; D gene unclear. The ends were cut back, 2 bases at V and 4 bases at J, with 9 bases in the middle. The CDR3 contains 14 residues. From germline, CDR1 is MGHDK and CDR2 SYGVNS. CDR3 sequence reads: CASSEAGSNQPQHF. The CDR3 DNA is TGTGCCAGCAGTGAAGCGGGTTCTAATCAGCCCCAGCATTTT.

The J gene is TRBJ1-1, the V gene TRBV4-1; possibly TRBD1 for D (5 bases). The germline CDR1 and CDR2 sequences are MGHRA and YSYEKL. This CDR3 has 13 amino acids. V was pared by 3 bases and J by 5 bases, with 10 bases between. The CDR3 coding sequence is TGCGCCAGCAGCCAGGGGGAGGGGACTGAAGCTTTCTTT. Protein sequence: CASSQGEGTEAFF.

J is TRBJ1-2 and V is TRBV6-4; TRBD1 might be the D (6 bases). Germline CDR1 is MRHNA and CDR2 is SNTAGT. The CDR3 runs 15 residues. Deletions cut 0 bases from V and 4 bases from J, with 12 bases between. The chain's CDR3 is CASSDSYREFYGYTF. The CDR3, as DNA: TGTGCCAGCAGTGACTCGTACAGGGAATTCTATGGCTACACCTTC.

This clone occurred once. This chain joins TRBV5-6 and TRBJ2-7; no firm D call. There are 15 residues in the CDR3. V was cut by 4 bases and J by 2 bases, with 16 bases left in between. The germline V gene has CDR1 SGHDT and CDR2 YYEEEE. CDR3 nucleotide sequence: TGTGCCAGCAGCCGCCCCCCTCTAGGAACCTACGAGCAGTACTTC. Its translation is CASSRPPLGTYEQYF.

The chain carries TRBV2 and TRBJ2-7; TRBD1 matches at 9 bases. The germline V gene has CDR1 SNHLY and CDR2 FYNNEI. V trimming: 8 bases; J trimming: 4 bases; junction bases outside the gene matches: 6. This CDR3 has 13 residues. The CDR3 protein is CASADRGTYEQYF. The CDR3 DNA sequence: TGTGCCAGCGCCGACAGGGGGACTTACGAGCAGTACTTC.

The rearrangement uses TRBV9 and TRBJ2-3; 14 bases align to TRBD2. J was trimmed by 3 bases and V by 4 bases; bases with no gene match: 4. The CDR3 consists of 16 residues. CDR1 SGDLS and CDR2 YYNGEE come from the germline V gene. The CDR3 is CASSSRLAGGTDTQYF. CDR3 nucleotide sequence: TGTGCCAGCAGCTCCCGACTAGCGGGGGGGACAGATACGCAGTATTTT.

This clone has more than one count but fewer than ten. CDR3 coding DNA: TGTGCCAGCAGCTCCCCTAACGGAGGGGTCAAGTACGAGCAGTACTTC. Its translation: CASSSPNGGVKYEQYF. The chain uses TRBV7-2 and TRBJ2-7, with TRBD2 as a possible D gene (6 bases). The CDR3 covers 16 residues. The germline V gene has CDR1 SGHTA and CDR2 FQGNSA. V lost 4 bases and J lost 4, with 20 bases in between.

The V call is TRBV19, the J call TRBJ2-7; TRBD1 agrees at 7 bases. The CDR3 covers 15 residues. The germline gives CDR1 LNHDA, CDR2 SQIVND (reference sequence). The ends lost 0 bases at V and 3 bases at J; junction bases unmatched: 5. As DNA, the CDR3 is TGTGCCAGTAGTATAGAGGGGACAGCTCACTACGAGCAGTACTTC. Translated, it gives CASSIEGTAHYEQYF.

The chain is built from TRBV25-1 and TRBJ1-4; 7 nucleotides match TRBD1. The J segment lost 7 bases and the V segment lost 8 bases, leaving 4 bases of the junction unmatched. The CDR3 runs to 12 residues. Germline CDR1 and CDR2: MGHDK and SYGVNS. CDR3 nucleotide sequence: TGTGCCAGCTGGGCAGGGGGTGAAAAACTGTTTTTT. The encoded protein is CASWAGGEKLFF. Full variable domain (rest looked up from reference TRBV25-1 and TRBJ1-4): EADIYQTPRYLVIGTGKKITLECSQTMGHDKMYWYQQDPGMELHLIHYSYGVNSTEKGDLSSESTVSRIRTEHFPLTLESARPSHTSQYLCASWAGGEKLFFGSGTQLSVL.

This clone was observed a single time. The rearrangement uses TRBV2 and TRBJ2-3; 9 positions match TRBD2. Trimming took 10 bases from V and 4 from J; bases not matched to a gene: 9. The V gene's germline CDR1 is SNHLY and CDR2 FYNNEI. The CDR3 totals 14 residues. In nucleotides, the CDR3 is TGTGCCATCGAGGGCGGGGGGGCCGCAGATACGCAGTATTTT. It encodes CAIEGGGAADTQYF. Full variable domain (remainder filled in from reference TRBV2 and TRBJ2-3): EPEVTQTPSHQVTQMGQEVILRCVPISNHLYFYWYRQILGQKVEFLVSFYNNEISEKSEIFDDQFSVERPDGSNFTLKIRSTKLEDSAMYFCAIEGGGAADTQYFGPGTRLTVL.

The J gene is TRBJ2-7, the V gene TRBV6-2 or TRBV6-3; D is undetermined. From germline, CDR1 is MNHEY and CDR2 SVGEGT. V dropped 5 bases and J dropped 4 bases, with 9 bases sitting between them. This CDR3 has 12 amino acids. CDR3 in amino acids: CASSPPSYEQYV. CDR3 sequence (DNA): TGTGCCAGCAGTCCCCCGAGTTACGAGCAGTACGTC.

The chain recombines TRBV2 with TRBJ2-2; D remains ambiguous. The CDR3 contains 14 residues. Germline CDR1 and CDR2: SNHLY and FYNNEI. Trimming removed 1 base at V and 4 bases at J, with 7 bases between. In nucleotides, the CDR3 is TGTGCCAGCAGTGAAGAGCCCGTCACCGGGGAGCTGTTTTTT. Its translation: CASSEEPVTGELFF.

The V and J genes are TRBV3-1 (or the pseudogene TRBV3-2) and TRBJ2-1, with D possibly being TRBD2 (6 bases). Germline V gives CDR1 LGHDT, CDR2 YNNKEL (reference sequence). CDR3 length: 14 amino acids. V was pared by 4 bases and J by 6 bases, with 13 bases between. CDR3 nucleotides: TGTGCCAGCAGCCGCCAAAGGGACTTCAATGAGCAGTTCTTC. Translated: CASSRQRDFNEQFF.

This chain joins TRBV27 and TRBJ2-7; 10 bases match TRBD1. V was clipped by 2 bases and J by 3 bases; unmatched bases: 4. Per the germline V gene, CDR1 is MNHEY and CDR2 is SMNVEV (reference sequence). This CDR3 spans 15 amino acids. The CDR3 bases are TGTGCCAGCAGTTTAAATAGGGACAGGGGCTACGAGCAGTACTTC. As protein: CASSLNRDRGYEQYF.

CDR3 bases: TGCGCCAGCAGCCAAGGGGTCCTTGACCGAGGTTATACTGAAGCTTTCTTT. This encodes CASSQGVLDRGYTEAFF. The V and J genes are TRBV4-1 and TRBJ1-1; D unresolved. Between the trimmed V and J ends, which lost 1 base and 5 bases, there was a span of 20 bases. The germline V gene encodes CDR1 MGHRA and CDR2 YSYEKL. CDR3 length: 17 residues.

This clone was recorded only once. The J gene is TRBJ1-2, the V gene TRBV6-5; a possible D gene is TRBD1 (5 bases). The ends were cut back, 6 bases at V and 8 bases at J, with 16 bases in the middle. This CDR3 spans 13 amino acids. Looked up from germline, CDR1 is MNHEY and CDR2 is SVGAGI. As DNA, the CDR3 is TGTGCCAGCAGCTTCCTCAGGGCTTCGGGCTACACCTTC. Protein product: CASSFLRASGYTF.